This entry lists 28 T cell receptor beta chains sequenced from one sample in a study of blood T cell repertoires in COVID-19. The data were produced by immunoSEQ multiplex PCR, yet TCRdb's version contains in-frame clones alone and is incomplete. This table has about 480,000 clones, approximately 90% appearing once. The specimen was PBMCs or T cells enriched from blood (not recorded which). Receptor source: a woman aged 40 to 50 who had recovered from COVID-19.

This chain connects TRBV7-2 to TRBJ2-3, with 13 bases fitting TRBD2. V lost 3 bases to trimming and J lost 7 bases; unmatched junction nucleotides: 10. Per germline, CDR1 SGHTA and CDR2 FQGNSA. This CDR3 is built from 17 residues. The CDR3 sequence: CASSFAGLAGEMNTQYF. CDR3 DNA sequence: TGTGCCAGCAGCTTCGCAGGACTAGCGGGAGAGATGAATACGCAGTATTTT.

The chain recombines TRBV5-4 with TRBJ2-1; the match to TRBD2 covers 7 bases. After removal of 2 bases from V and 2 bases from J, the junction contained 1 base not matched to a gene. Germline CDR1 reads SGHNT; CDR2 reads YYREEE (reference sequence). The CDR3 contains 14 residues. The CDR3 region has the DNA TGTGCCAGCAGCTTAGCGGGAACCTACAATGAGCAGTTCTTC. It codes for CASSLAGTYNEQFF.

The genes are TRBV19 and TRBJ1-1, with TRBD1 identical over 9 bases. With V trimmed by 6 bases and J by 0 bases, 5 bases remained unmatched. The CDR3 spans 15 residues. The germline CDR1 and CDR2 sequences are LNHDA and SQIVND (reference sequence). The CDR3 DNA reads TGTGCCAGTAGCACGACAGGGGGTATGAACACTGAAGCTTTCTTT. It codes for CASSTTGGMNTEAFF. The whole variable domain, filled in from reference TRBV19 and TRBJ1-1, reads DGGITQSPKYLFRKEGQNVTLSCEQNLNHDAMYWYRQDPGQGLRLIYYSQIVNDFQKGDIAEGYSVSREKKESFPLTVTSAQKNPTAFYLCASSTTGGMNTEAFFGQGTRLTVV.

This chain links TRBV9 with TRBJ2-3, with 8 positions matching TRBD2. This CDR3 has 16 amino acids. Losses at the gene ends were 4 bases for V and 0 bases for J; bases not matched to a gene: 7. Germline lookup yields CDR1 SGDLS and CDR2 YYNGEE. The DNA for the CDR3 is TGTGCCAGCAGCCCCAGACTAGCGTCTAGCACAGATACGCAGTATTTT. This sequence encodes CASSPRLASSTDTQYF.

The chain combines TRBV28 with TRBJ2-3; TRBD1 matches at 8 bases. This CDR3 contains 17 residues. With V trimmed by 3 bases and J by 5 bases, 13 bases remained unmatched. CDR1 and CDR2 from the germline V gene are MDHEN and SYDVKM. The CDR3 DNA follows: TGTGCCAGCAGTTTCGTGTCCGGGACAGGATTAGTAGATACGCAGTATTTT. It specifies CASSFVSGTGLVDTQYF.

This chain uses TRBV6-2 or TRBV6-3 with TRBJ2-4; D ambiguous. CDR3 size: 11 residues. Germline V gene data show CDR1 as MNHEY and CDR2 as SVGEGT. V lost 5 bases, J lost 8 bases, and 7 bases lay in between. The CDR3 DNA reads as TGTGCCAGCAGTGACACTTACATTCAGTACTTC. Protein product: CASSDTYIQYF.

This chain connects TRBV24-1 to TRBJ1-2; D perhaps matches TRBD1 (5 bases). The CDR3 is 14 residues long. The V end lost 3 bases, the J end lost 8 bases, and 15 bases lay between the germline ends. CDR1 is KGHDR, CDR2 SFDVKD, per germline. The CDR3 coding sequence is TGTGCCACCAGTGATCCCGATCAGGGATCGGGCTACACCTTC. This translates into CATSDPDQGSGYTF.

V gene TRBV4-3 combines with J gene TRBJ1-1; 11 bases align to TRBD1. The germline V gene encodes CDR1 LGHNA and CDR2 YSLEER. Trimming removed 4 bases from V and 3 bases from J; junction bases left unmatched: 4. This CDR3 has 15 amino acids. CDR3 amino acids: CASSRRDRGYTEAFF. The DNA for the CDR3 is TGCGCCAGCAGCCGCCGGGACAGGGGGTACACTGAAGCTTTCTTT.

The chain recombines TRBV6-2 or TRBV6-3 with TRBJ2-1, with 9 bases lining up with TRBD2. CDR1 and CDR2 from the germline V gene are MNHEY and SVGEGT. V lost 4 bases to trimming and J lost 9 bases; unmatched junction nucleotides: 10. This CDR3 has 15 amino acids. In DNA, the CDR3 is TGTGCCAGCAGTTGGAGAGCGGGAGGATTAGGTGAGCAGTTCTTC. Amino acid sequence: CASSWRAGGLGEQFF.

This clone was seen only once. The chain carries TRBV6-5 and TRBJ1-1; D uncertain. The CDR3 extends over 15 amino acids. Germline V lookup: CDR1 MNHEY, CDR2 SVGAGI. V gave up 3 bases and J gave up 4 bases, with 15 bases separating them. The CDR3, as DNA: TGTGCCAGCAGTTATGAACGATGGCCGGGCACTGAAGCTTTCTTT. Translated, it gives CASSYERWPGTEAFF.

The genes are TRBV11-2 and TRBJ2-5, with D perhaps TRBD2 (6 bases). CDR1 is SGHAT, CDR2 FQNNGV, per germline. This CDR3 comprises 14 residues. Trimming removed 6 bases at V and 7 bases at J, with 18 bases between. CDR3: CASREGNRKGTQYF. The CDR3 DNA sequence: TGTGCCAGCAGGGAGGGAAATAGAAAGGGGACCCAGTACTTC.

V gene TRBV27 combines with J gene TRBJ2-1; possibly TRBD2 for D (5 bases). The CDR3 is 15 amino acids. Germline V gene sequence: CDR1 MNHEY, CDR2 SMNVEV (reference sequence). Trimming took off 2 bases at V and 6 bases at J, with 14 bases between the two ends. CDR3 DNA: TGTGCCAGCAGTTTAGGAGCGGAGGCCCCCAATGAGCAGTTCTTC. Protein: CASSLGAEAPNEQFF.

The chain recombines TRBV7-2 with TRBJ2-5; 12 positions match TRBD2. V lost 3 bases and J lost 5; bases outside the gene matches: 7. CDR1 is SGHTA and CDR2 is FQGNSA in the germline V gene. CDR3 length: 16 amino acids. The CDR3 nucleotides read TGTGCCAGCAGCTTTAGAAGGACTAGCGGGACTGAGACCCAGTACTTC. Protein sequence: CASSFRRTSGTETQYF.

This clone was counted only a few times. DNA for the CDR3: TGTGCCAGCACCTACTCGAGACTAGCGTCTGGGAATGAGCAGTTCTTC. It translates to CASTYSRLASGNEQFF. The chain is built from TRBV6-2 or TRBV6-3 and TRBJ2-1; 8 bases align to TRBD2. This CDR3 is 16 amino acids long. Germline CDR1 and CDR2: MNHEY and SVGEGT. J was trimmed by 7 bases and V by 7 bases; bases with no gene match: 15.

This clone was detected only once. This rearrangement joins TRBV11-2 to TRBJ1-5; possible D gene TRBD1, 6 bases. The CDR3 extends over 15 amino acids. Trimming shortened V by 1 base and J by 3 bases, and 10 bases separated the two germline ends. Germline V lookup: CDR1 SGHAT, CDR2 FQNNGV. CDR3 DNA sequence: TGTGCCAGCAGCTTAGGTCAGGGGTACAATCAGCCCCAGCATTTT. This encodes CASSLGQGYNQPQHF.

The CDR3 sequence: CASSTRRQLYGYTF. The CDR3 nucleotides are TGTGCCAGCAGCACCCGGAGGCAGCTCTATGGCTACACCTTC. V and J are TRBV27 and TRBJ1-2; D call uncertain. The CDR3 length is 14 residues. Trimming took 6 bases from V and 4 from J, leaving 15 bases between them. The V gene's germline CDR1 is MNHEY and CDR2 SMNVEV (reference sequence).

Remarks on this clone: Other nucleotide sequences in the sample specify the same CDR3. The V and J genes are TRBV29-1 and TRBJ1-4; possible D gene TRBD1, 5 bases. Looked up from germline, CDR1 is SQVTM and CDR2 is ANQGSEA. V was trimmed by 4 bases and J by 0 bases, leaving 9 bases between them. The CDR3 extends over 14 amino acids. CDR3 bases: TGCAGCGTTGGTTGGGGGGCAACTAATGAAAAACTGTTTTTT. Protein: CSVGWGATNEKLFF. The full variable domain, with the rest looked up from reference TRBV29-1 and TRBJ1-4, is SAVISQKPSRDICQRGTSLTIQCQVDSQVTMMFWYRQQPGQSLTLIATANQGSEATYESGFVIDKFPISRPNLTFSTLTVSNMSPEDSSIYLCSVGWGATNEKLFFGSGTQLSVL.

This clone occurred many times. The rearrangement joins TRBV10-2 to TRBJ1-3, with D hard to call. The CDR3 length is 16 residues. The V end was cut by 0 bases, the J end by 4 bases, with 13 bases between. The germline V gene has CDR1 WSHSY and CDR2 SAAADI. The CDR3 coding sequence is TGCGCCAGCAGTGAGTCCGGGAGGAATTTAGGAAACACCATATATTTT. This encodes CASSESGRNLGNTIYF.

This chain joins TRBV19 and TRBJ1-1; TRBD1 is a possible D gene (6 bases). Per germline, CDR1 LNHDA and CDR2 SQIVND (reference sequence). The CDR3 has 15 residues. V gave up 7 bases and J gave up 1 base, with 16 bases separating them. The CDR3: CASISGQTWNTEAFF. CDR3 DNA: TGTGCCAGTATCTCCGGACAGACTTGGAACACTGAAGCTTTCTTT.

The chain recombines TRBV2 with TRBJ1-1, with 7 bases identical to TRBD1. Trimming at V came to 4 bases and at J to 5 bases, leaving 4 bases not matched to a gene. The CDR3 loop spans 13 amino acids. Germline lookup yields CDR1 SNHLY and CDR2 FYNNEI. CDR3 in amino acids: CASSVQGSTEAFF. The CDR3 DNA reads TGTGCCAGCAGTGTACAGGGGAGTACTGAAGCTTTCTTT. The whole variable domain, filled in from reference TRBV2 and TRBJ1-1, reads EPEVTQTPSHQVTQMGQEVILRCVPISNHLYFYWYRQILGQKVEFLVSFYNNEISEKSEIFDDQFSVERPDGSNFTLKIRSTKLEDSAMYFCASSVQGSTEAFFGQGTRLTVV.

CDR3 in DNA: TGTGCCAGCAGCCAAGTGGAGGACGCCTATGGCTACACCTTC. Residues: CASSQVEDAYGYTF. The genes are TRBV4-2 and TRBJ1-2, with no clear D. The CDR3 covers 14 residues. Trimming took off 1 base at V and 4 bases at J, with 10 bases between the two ends. Germline loops: CDR1 LGHNA, CDR2 YNFKEQ.

CDR3 DNA sequence: TGTGCCAGCAGTTTCATGACAGGGCAAAATGAAAAACTGTTTTTT. This translates into CASSFMTGQNEKLFF. V is TRBV6-6 and J is TRBJ1-4; 7 bases are a match to TRBD1. V shed 4 bases, J shed 5 bases, and the junction held 7 bases outside the gene matches. The V gene's germline CDR1 is MNHNY and CDR2 SVGAGI (reference sequence). This CDR3 has 15 amino acids.

The V gene is TRBV6-2 or TRBV6-3, the J gene TRBJ2-3, with TRBD2 matching over 9 bases. Germline V gives CDR1 MNHEY, CDR2 SVGEGT. The CDR3 extends over 20 amino acids. Germline trimming cut 2 bases from V and 1 base from J; bases unmatched to any gene: 16. DNA for the CDR3: TGTGCCAGCAGTTACCTAGCTGCGACTAGCGGAACAAAGGGCACAGATACGCAGTATTTT. Protein product: CASSYLAATSGTKGTDTQYF.

This chain links TRBV11-2 with TRBJ2-2, with TRBD1 matching 10 bases. The CDR3 consists of 15 residues. Looked up from germline, CDR1 is SGHAT and CDR2 is FQNNGV. V shed 4 bases, J shed 6 bases, and the junction held 5 bases outside the gene matches. The CDR3 sequence is CASSYLTGGPGELFF. In nucleotides, the CDR3 is TGTGCCAGCAGCTACTTGACAGGGGGCCCCGGGGAGCTGTTTTTT.

This chain joins TRBV27 and TRBJ1-2; 11 bases fit TRBD1. Germline V gene data show CDR1 as MNHEY and CDR2 as SMNVEV (reference sequence). J lost 6 bases, V lost 5 bases, and 8 bases had no gene match. The CDR3 spans 15 residues. The CDR3 sequence: CASSISGTGGDGYTF. In DNA form, the CDR3 reads TGTGCCAGCAGTATCTCCGGGACAGGGGGAGATGGCTACACCTTC.

The chain carries TRBV27 and TRBJ1-1, with D unresolved. The CDR3 is made up of 15 amino acids. The germline V gene has CDR1 MNHEY and CDR2 SMNVEV (reference sequence). V lost 7 bases and J lost 3, with 18 bases in between. The CDR3 region has the DNA TGTGCCAGCACCCGGACGGGGAGGTCGGACACTGAAGCTTTCTTT. Translating it yields CASTRTGRSDTEAFF.

The chain recombines TRBV6-5 with TRBJ1-2, with 7 bases fitting TRBD1. J lost 2 bases, V lost 5 bases, and 2 bases had no gene match. This CDR3 is built from 13 residues. Germline-derived CDR1 and CDR2 are MNHEY and SVGAGI. DNA of the CDR3: TGTGCCAGCAGTACGACAGGGAACTATGGCTACACCTTC. It specifies CASSTTGNYGYTF.

The rearrangement links TRBV12-3 or TRBV12-4 to TRBJ2-3; D unresolved. V lost 6 bases and J lost 4, with 11 bases in between. This CDR3 has 13 amino acids. CDR3 protein: CASRRMLPDTQYF. In DNA form, the CDR3 reads TGTGCCAGCAGGAGGATGCTACCAGATACGCAGTATTTT.